The sequence of this TCR beta chain was determined in a study of blood T cell repertoires in COVID-19. Study-wide background: Samples taken during acute and convalescent COVID-19 were collected in the United States, Italy and Spain.

Per the original data handling: Counts of nucleated cells, estimated from reference gene primer amplification, were obtained. Sequenced by immunoSEQ multiplex PCR; TCRdb stores in-frame clones only, minus some. V, J and clone size derive from that table, while D and trimming were established from the DNA sequence. The table includes around 230,000 clones, about 88% detected once. In terms of age and location, participants ranged from about 18 to 100 years and lived in under 30 US areas. The V gene lost 2 bases and the J gene lost 5 bases, with 10 bases spanning the gap. Per germline, CDR1 MNHEY and CDR2 SVGEGT. This CDR3 region has 13 residues.

This rearrangement joins TRBV6-2 or TRBV6-3 to TRBJ2-7; D is perhaps TRBD1 (6 bases). The sample was PBMCs or T cells enriched from blood (not recorded which). The receptor was isolated from a woman aged 30 to 39 who had recovered from COVID-19. CDR3 bases: TGTGCCAGCAGTTACCTCAGGGGAGACGAGCAGTACTTC. Amino acid sequence: CASSYLRGDEQYF.